This paragraph covers one T cell receptor (beta chain) sequence. The data derive from a study of blood T cell repertoires in COVID-19. The wider study: Italy, Spain and the United States were the sources of the convalescent and acute COVID-19 samples. Sample material is recorded as cDNA or gDNA derived from T cells, B-cell-depleted T cells, or PBMCs.

Per the original data handling: From reference gene primer amplification, estimates of nucleated cell counts were derived. Only in-frame clones appear in the TCRdb table, and some are missing; sequencing was by immunoSEQ multiplex PCR. From that table come the V and J calls and clone size; the DNA was used to work out D and trimming. The sample consists of roughly 160,000 clones, 80% to 85% of them appearing once. Trimming removed 7 bases from V and 4 bases from J; junction bases left unmatched: 10. Germline loops: CDR1 MNHEY, CDR2 SMNVEV (reference sequence). The CDR3 is made up of 15 amino acids. This receptor was identified in a man between 70 and 80 years old with active or convalescent COVID-19. The sample taken for sequencing was peripheral blood. This chain uses TRBV27 with TRBJ2-1, with TRBD2 identical over 7 bases. The CDR3 nucleotides are TGTGCCAGCATTACCTCAGCGGGGCGTTACAATGAGCAGTTCTTC. Translated: CASITSAGRYNEQFF.